Described below is a single T cell receptor (beta chain) sequence and its context. These data are taken from a study of cytomegalovirus exposure and HLA in healthy donors. V lost 7 bases and J 6 bases, leaving 18 bases between the germline ends. Germline V lookup: CDR1 MDHEN, CDR2 SYDVKM. The CDR3 extends over 14 amino acids. The protocol was immunoSEQ multiplex PCR, while the TCRdb copy is restricted to in-frame clones and leaves out a portion. The sample contains under 400,000 clones, roughly 87% of which appear only once. The source is a young man in good health and CMV-seronegative. The sample comprised PBMCs. The chain links TRBV28 to TRBJ2-5; D might be TRBD2 (7 bases). This CDR3 reads CASTLGGGMKTQYF. The CDR3 coding sequence is TGTGCCAGCACTTTGGGGGGGGGCATGAAGACCCAGTACTTC.